This T cell receptor (beta chain) was observed in a study of shared clonotypes between healthy human individuals. Study at large: There were three CD4 naive, three CD4 memory, two CD8 naive and one CD8 memory plates per donor.

Details on this clone: Its target is not known.

Looked up from germline, CDR1 is MNHEY and CDR2 is SMNVEV (reference sequence). The V end lost 6 bases, the J end lost 5 bases, and 13 bases lay between the germline ends. This CDR3 comprises 13 residues. General study findings and limits: Large sequencing depth failed to make sorted-subset sequencing complete, rarefaction showed.

Deep-level running was used for the assay. Authors' methods: Filtering differed, since immunoSEQ gave only junction sequences and no quality scores. Profiling relied on immunoSEQ multiplex PCR, and the TCRdb table lists in-frame clones only, not all of them. The V and J calls and clone size were taken over from that table, and D and trimming were inferred from the DNA. Of under 750,000 clones listed, over 55% are singletons. Material for sequencing was memory CD4+ T cells sorted from blood. Stated subset: CD45RA-negative fraction. The clonotype was recovered from a woman in her 30s in good health. The chain joins TRBV27 to TRBJ1-1, with D maybe TRBD1 (5 bases). This chain's CDR3 is CASRPQDATEAFF. The CDR3 DNA follows: TGTGCCAGCAGACCACAGGATGCGACTGAAGCTTTCTTT.